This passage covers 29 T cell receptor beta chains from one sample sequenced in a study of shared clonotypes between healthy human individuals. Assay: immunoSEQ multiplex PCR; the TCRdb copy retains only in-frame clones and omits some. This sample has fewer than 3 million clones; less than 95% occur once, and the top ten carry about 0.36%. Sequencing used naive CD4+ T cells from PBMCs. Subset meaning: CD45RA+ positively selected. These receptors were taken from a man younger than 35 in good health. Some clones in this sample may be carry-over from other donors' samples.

Here the CDR3 DNA reads TGTGCCAGCGACCTAAATCAGGGGGTCGAGACCCAGTACTTC. It yields the protein CASDLNQGVETQYF. The chain employs TRBV7-9 and TRBJ2-5; TRBD1 agrees at 7 bases. The CDR3 has 14 amino acids. J gave up 5 bases and V 8 bases, and 11 bases lay outside the gene matches. Germline V lookup: CDR1 SEHNR, CDR2 FQNEAQ (reference sequence).

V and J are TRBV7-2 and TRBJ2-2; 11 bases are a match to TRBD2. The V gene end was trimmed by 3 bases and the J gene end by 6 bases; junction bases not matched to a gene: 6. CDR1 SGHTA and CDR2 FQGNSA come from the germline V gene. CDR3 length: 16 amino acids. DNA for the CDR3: TGTGCCAGCAGCTTTAGCGGGGGGGATCGGGCCGGGGAGCTGTTTTTT. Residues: CASSFSGGDRAGELFF.

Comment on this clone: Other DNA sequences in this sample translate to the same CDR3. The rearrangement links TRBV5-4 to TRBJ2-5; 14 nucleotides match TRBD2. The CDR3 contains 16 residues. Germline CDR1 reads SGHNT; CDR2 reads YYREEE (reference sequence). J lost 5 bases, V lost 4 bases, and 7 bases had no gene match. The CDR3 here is CASSPGLAGVGETQYF. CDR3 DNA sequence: TGTGCCAGCAGCCCGGGACTAGCGGGAGTTGGGGAGACCCAGTACTTC. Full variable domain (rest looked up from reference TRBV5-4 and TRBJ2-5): ETGVTQSPTHLIKTRGQQVTLRCSSQSGHNTVSWYQQALGQGPQFIFQYYREEENGRGNFPPRFSGLQFPNYSSELNVNALELDDSALYLCASSPGLAGVGETQYFGPGTRLLVL.

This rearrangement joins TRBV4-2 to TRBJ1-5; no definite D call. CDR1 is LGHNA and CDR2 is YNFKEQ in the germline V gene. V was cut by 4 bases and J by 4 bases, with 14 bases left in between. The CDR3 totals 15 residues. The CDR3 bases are TGTGCCAGCAGCCCCGTAGCGGGAAGAAATCAGCCCCAGCATTTT. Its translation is CASSPVAGRNQPQHF.

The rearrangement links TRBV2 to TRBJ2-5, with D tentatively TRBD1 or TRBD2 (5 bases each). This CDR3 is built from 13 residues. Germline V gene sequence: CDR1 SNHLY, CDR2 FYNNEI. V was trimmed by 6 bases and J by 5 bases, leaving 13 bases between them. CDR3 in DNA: TGTGCCAGCAGCATTGGGGGAGACGAGACCCAGTACTTC. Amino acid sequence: CASSIGGDETQYF.

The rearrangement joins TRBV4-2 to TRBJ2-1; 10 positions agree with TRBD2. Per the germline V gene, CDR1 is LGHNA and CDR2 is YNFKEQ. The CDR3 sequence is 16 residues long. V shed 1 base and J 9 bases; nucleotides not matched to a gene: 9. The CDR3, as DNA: TGTGCCAGCAGCCAAGGAGGGGCTAGCGGGAGAGGTGAGCAGTTCTTC. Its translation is CASSQGGASGRGEQFF.

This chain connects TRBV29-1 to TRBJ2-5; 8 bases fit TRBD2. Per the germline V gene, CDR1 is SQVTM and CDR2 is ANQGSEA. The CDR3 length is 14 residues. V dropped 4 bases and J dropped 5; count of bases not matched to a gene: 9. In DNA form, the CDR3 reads TGCAGCGTTGTCGGGAGGGATCAAGGGGAGACCCAGTACTTC. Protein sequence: CSVVGRDQGETQYF.

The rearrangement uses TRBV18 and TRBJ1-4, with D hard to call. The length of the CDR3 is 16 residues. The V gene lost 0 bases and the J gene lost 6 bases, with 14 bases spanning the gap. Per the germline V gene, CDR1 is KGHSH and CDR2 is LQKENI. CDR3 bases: TGTGCCAGCTCACCACCGAGCGTGGGTCAGGATGAAAAACTGTTTTTT. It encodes CASSPPSVGQDEKLFF.

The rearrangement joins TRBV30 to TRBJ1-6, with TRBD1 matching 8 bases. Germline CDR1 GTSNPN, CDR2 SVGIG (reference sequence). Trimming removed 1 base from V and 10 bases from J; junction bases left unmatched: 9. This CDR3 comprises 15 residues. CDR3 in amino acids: CAWSANSGQASPLHF. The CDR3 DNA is TGTGCCTGGAGTGCAAACTCGGGACAGGCATCACCCCTCCACTTT.

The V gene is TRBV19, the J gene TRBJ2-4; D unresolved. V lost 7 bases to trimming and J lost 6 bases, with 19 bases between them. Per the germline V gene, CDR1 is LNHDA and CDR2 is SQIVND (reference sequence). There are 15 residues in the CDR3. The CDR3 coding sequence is TGTGCCAGTAATTCCTGGGCTGATTCTTCAAACATTCAGTACTTC. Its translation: CASNSWADSSNIQYF.

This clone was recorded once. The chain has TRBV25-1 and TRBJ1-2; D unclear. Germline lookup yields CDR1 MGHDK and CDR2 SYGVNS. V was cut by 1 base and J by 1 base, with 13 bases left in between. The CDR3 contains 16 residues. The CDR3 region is CASSESAVGYNYGYTF. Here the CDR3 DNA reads TGTGCCAGCAGTGAATCCGCGGTCGGGTATAACTATGGCTACACCTTC.

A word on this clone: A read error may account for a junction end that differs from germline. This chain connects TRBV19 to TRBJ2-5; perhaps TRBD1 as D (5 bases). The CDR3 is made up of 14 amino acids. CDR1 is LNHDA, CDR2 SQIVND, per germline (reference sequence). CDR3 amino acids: CASSDRPLQATQYF. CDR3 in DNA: TGTGCCAGTAGTGACAGACCCCTTCAAGCGACCCAGTACTTC.

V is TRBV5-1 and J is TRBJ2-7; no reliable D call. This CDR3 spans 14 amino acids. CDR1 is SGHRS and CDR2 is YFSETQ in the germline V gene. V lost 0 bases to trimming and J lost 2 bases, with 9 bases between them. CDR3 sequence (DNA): TGCGCCAGCAGCTTGGAATCCCCTCCCTACGAGCAGTACTTC. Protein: CASSLESPPYEQYF. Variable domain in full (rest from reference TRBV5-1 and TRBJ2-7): KAGVTQTPRYLIKTRGQQVTLSCSPISGHRSVSWYQQTPGQGLQFLFEYFSETQRNKGNFPGRFSGRQFSNSRSEMNVSTLELGDSALYLCASSLESPPYEQYFGPGTRLTVT.

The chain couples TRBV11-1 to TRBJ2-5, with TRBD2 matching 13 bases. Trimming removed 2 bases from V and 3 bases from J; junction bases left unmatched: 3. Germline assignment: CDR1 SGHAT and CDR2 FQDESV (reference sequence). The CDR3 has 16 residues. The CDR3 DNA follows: TGTGCCAGCAGCTTAACTAGCGGGAGGGAGAAAGAGACCCAGTACTTC. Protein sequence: CASSLTSGREKETQYF.

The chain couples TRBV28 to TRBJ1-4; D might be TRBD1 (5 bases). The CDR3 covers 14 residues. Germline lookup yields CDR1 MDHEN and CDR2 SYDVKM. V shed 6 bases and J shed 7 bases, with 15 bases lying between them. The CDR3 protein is CASRGEGVAEKLFF. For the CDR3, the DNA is TGTGCCAGCAGAGGAGAAGGGGTGGCTGAAAAACTGTTTTTT.

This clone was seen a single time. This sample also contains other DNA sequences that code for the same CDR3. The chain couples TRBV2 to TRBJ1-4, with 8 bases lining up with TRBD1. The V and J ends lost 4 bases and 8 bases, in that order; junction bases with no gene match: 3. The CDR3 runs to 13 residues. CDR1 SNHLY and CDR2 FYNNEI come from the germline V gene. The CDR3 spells CASSGQGWEKLFF. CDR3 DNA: TGTGCCAGCAGTGGACAGGGGTGGGAAAAACTGTTTTTT. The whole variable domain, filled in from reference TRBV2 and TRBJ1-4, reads EPEVTQTPSHQVTQMGQEVILRCVPISNHLYFYWYRQILGQKVEFLVSFYNNEISEKSEIFDDQFSVERPDGSNFTLKIRSTKLEDSAMYFCASSGQGWEKLFFGSGTQLSVL.

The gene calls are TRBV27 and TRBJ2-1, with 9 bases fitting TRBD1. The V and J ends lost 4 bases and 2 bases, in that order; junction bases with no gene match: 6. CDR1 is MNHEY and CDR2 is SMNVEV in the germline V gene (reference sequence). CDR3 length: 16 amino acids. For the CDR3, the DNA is TGTGCCAGCAGTTCCCCGACAGGGGGGGCCTACAATGAGCAGTTCTTC. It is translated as CASSSPTGGAYNEQFF.

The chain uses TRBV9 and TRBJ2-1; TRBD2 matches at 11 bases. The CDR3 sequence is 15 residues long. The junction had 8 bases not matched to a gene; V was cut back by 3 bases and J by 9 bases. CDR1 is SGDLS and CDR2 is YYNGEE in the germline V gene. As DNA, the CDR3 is TGTGCCAGCAGCGCCATAGCGGGAGGGAATGGTGAGCAGTTCTTC. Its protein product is CASSAIAGGNGEQFF.

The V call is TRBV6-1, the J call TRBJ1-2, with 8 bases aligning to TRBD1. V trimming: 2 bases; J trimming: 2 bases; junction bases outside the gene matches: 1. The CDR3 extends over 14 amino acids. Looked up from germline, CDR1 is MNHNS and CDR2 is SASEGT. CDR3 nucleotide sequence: TGTGCCAGCAGTGAAAACAGGGGGAACTATGGCTACACCTTC. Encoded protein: CASSENRGNYGYTF.

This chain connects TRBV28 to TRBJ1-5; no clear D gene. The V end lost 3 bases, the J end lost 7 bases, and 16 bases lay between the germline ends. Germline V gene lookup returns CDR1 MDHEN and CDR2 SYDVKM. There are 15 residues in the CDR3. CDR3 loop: CASSLVVGVGQPQHF. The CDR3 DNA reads TGTGCCAGCAGTTTGGTAGTGGGAGTTGGCCAGCCCCAGCATTTT. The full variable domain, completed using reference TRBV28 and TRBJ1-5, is DVKVTQSSRYLVKRTGEKVFLECVQDMDHENMFWYRQDPGLGLRLIYFSYDVKMKEKGDIPEGYSVSREKKERFSLILESASTNQTSMYLCASSLVVGVGQPQHFGDGTRLSIL.

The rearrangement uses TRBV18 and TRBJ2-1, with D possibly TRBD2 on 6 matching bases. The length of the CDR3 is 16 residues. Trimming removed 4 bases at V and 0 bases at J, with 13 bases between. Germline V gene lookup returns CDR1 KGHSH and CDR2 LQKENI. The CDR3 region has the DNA TGTGCCAGCTCACTGGTAGCGGCGATCTCCTACAATGAGCAGTTCTTC. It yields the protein CASSLVAAISYNEQFF.

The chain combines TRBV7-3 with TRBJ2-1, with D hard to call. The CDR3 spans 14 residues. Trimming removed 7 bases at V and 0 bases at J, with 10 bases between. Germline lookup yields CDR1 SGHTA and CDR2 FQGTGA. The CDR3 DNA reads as TGTGCCAGCACCCCACGTAACTCCTACAATGAGCAGTTCTTC. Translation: CASTPRNSYNEQFF.

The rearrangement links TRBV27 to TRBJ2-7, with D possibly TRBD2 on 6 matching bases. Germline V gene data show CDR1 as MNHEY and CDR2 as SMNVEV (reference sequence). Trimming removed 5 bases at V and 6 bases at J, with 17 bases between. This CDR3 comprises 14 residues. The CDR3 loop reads CASSLGRGAGEQYF. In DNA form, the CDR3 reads TGTGCCAGCAGTCTGGGGCGGGGAGCAGGCGAGCAGTACTTC.

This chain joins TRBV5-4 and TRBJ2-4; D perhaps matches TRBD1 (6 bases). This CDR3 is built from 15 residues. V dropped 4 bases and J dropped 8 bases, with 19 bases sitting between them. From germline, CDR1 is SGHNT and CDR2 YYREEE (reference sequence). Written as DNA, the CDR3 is TGTGCCAGCAGCCCGCAGGACCTAAAGGGGGACATTCAGTACTTC. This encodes CASSPQDLKGDIQYF.

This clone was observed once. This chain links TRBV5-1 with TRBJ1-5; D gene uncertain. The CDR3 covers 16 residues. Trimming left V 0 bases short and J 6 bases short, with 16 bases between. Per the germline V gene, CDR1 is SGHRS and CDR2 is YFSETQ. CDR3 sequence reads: CASSLGIGPRSQPQHF. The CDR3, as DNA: TGCGCCAGCAGCTTGGGTATCGGGCCCCGGTCTCAGCCCCAGCATTTT.

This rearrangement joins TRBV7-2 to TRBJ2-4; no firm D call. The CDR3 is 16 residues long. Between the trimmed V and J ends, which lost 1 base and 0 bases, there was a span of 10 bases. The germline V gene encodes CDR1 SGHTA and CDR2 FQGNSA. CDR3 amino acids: CASSLGGGLAKNIQYF. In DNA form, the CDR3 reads TGTGCCAGCAGCTTAGGCGGCGGTCTAGCCAAAAACATTCAGTACTTC. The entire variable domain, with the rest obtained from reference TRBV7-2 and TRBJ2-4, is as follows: GAGVSQSPSNKVTEKGKDVELRCDPISGHTALYWYRQSLGQGLEFLIYFQGNSAPDKSGLPSDRFSAERTGGSVSTLTIQRTQQEDSAVYLCASSLGGGLAKNIQYFGAGTRLSVL.

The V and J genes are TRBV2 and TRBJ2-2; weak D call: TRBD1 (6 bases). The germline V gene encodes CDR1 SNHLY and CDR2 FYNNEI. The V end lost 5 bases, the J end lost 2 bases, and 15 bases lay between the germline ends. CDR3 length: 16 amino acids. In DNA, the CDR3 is TGTGCCAGCAGTCCAACAGGGAATACTAACACCGGGGAGCTGTTTTTT. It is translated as CASSPTGNTNTGELFF. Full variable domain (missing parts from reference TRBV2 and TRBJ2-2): EPEVTQTPSHQVTQMGQEVILRCVPISNHLYFYWYRQILGQKVEFLVSFYNNEISEKSEIFDDQFSVERPDGSNFTLKIRSTKLEDSAMYFCASSPTGNTNTGELFFGEGSRLTVL.

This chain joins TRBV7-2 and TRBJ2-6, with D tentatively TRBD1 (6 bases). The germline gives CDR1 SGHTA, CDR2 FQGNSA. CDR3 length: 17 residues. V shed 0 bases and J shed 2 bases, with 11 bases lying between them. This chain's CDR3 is CASSLAWGLTGANVLTF. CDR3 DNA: TGTGCCAGCAGCTTAGCGTGGGGGCTGACTGGGGCCAACGTCCTGACTTTC.

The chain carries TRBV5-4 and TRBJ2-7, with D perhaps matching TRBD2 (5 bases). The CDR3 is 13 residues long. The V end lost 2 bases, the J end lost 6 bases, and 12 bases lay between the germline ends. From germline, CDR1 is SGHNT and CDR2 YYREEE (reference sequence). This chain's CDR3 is CASSFRDLGEQYF. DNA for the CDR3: TGTGCCAGCAGCTTTCGGGATCTGGGCGAGCAGTACTTC. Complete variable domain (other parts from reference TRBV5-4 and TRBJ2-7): ETGVTQSPTHLIKTRGQQVTLRCSSQSGHNTVSWYQQALGQGPQFIFQYYREEENGRGNFPPRFSGLQFPNYSSELNVNALELDDSALYLCASSFRDLGEQYFGPGTRLTVT.